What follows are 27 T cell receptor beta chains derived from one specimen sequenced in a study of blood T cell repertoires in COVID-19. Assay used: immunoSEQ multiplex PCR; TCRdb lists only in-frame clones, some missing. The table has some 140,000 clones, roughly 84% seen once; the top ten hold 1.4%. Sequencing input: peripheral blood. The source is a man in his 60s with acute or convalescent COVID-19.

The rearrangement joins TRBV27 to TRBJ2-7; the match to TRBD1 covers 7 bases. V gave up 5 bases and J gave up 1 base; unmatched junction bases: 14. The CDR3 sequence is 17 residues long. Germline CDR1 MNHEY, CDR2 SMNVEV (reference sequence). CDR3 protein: CASSPSPPGQLSYEQYF. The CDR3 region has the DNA TGTGCCAGCAGTCCTAGCCCTCCGGGACAGCTATCCTACGAGCAGTACTTC.

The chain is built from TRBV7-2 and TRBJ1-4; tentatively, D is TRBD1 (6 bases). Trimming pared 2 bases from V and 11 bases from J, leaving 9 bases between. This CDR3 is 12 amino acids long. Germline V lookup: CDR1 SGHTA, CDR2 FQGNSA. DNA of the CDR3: TGTGCCAGCAGCTTAAACGGACAGAAACTGTTTTTT. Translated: CASSLNGQKLFF.

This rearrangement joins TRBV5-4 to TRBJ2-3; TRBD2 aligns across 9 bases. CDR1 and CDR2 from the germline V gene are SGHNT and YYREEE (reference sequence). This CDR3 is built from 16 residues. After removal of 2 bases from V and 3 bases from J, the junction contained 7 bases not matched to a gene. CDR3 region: CASSLKAGGGTDTQYF. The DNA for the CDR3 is TGTGCCAGCAGCTTAAAAGCGGGGGGCGGGACAGATACGCAGTATTTT.

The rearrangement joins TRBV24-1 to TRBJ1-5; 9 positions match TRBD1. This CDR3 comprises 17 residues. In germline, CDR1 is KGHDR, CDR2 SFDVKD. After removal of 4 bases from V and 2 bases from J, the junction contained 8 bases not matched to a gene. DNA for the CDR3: TGTGCCACCAGTGACCCCACAGGGGGCGAAGGCAATCAGCCCCAGCATTTT. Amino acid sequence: CATSDPTGGEGNQPQHF.

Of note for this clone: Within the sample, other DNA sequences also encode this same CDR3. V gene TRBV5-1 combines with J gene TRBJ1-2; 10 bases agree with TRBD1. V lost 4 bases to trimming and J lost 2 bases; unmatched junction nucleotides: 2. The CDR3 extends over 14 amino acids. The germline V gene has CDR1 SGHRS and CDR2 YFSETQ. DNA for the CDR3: TGCGCCAGCAGCCTGGACAGGGGGAACTATGGCTACACCTTC. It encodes CASSLDRGNYGYTF.

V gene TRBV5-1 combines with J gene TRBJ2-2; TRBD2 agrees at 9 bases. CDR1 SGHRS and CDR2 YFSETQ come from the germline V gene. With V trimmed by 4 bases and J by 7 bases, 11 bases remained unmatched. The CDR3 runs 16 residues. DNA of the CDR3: TGCGCCAGCAGCCCCCCGGCGGGAGGGCCCGGCGGGGAGCTGTTTTTT. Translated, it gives CASSPPAGGPGGELFF.

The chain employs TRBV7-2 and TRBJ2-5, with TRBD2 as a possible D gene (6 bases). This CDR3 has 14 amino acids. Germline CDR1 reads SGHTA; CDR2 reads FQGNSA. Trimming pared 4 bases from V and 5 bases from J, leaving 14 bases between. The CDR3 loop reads CASSWGGLAETQYF. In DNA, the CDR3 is TGTGCCAGCAGCTGGGGCGGGCTAGCGGAGACCCAGTACTTC.

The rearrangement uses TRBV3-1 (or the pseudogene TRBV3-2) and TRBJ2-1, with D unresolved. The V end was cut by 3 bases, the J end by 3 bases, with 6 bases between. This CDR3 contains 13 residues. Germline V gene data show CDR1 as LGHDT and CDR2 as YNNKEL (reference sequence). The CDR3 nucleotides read TGTGCCAGCAGCCAGAACTACTACAATGAGCAGTTCTTC. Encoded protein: CASSQNYYNEQFF.

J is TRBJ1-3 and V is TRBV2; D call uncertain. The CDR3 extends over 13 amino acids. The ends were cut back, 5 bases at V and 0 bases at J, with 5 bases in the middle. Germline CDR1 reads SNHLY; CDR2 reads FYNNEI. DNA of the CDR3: TGTGCCAGCAGTCGGGACTCTGGAAACACCATATATTTT. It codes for CASSRDSGNTIYF.

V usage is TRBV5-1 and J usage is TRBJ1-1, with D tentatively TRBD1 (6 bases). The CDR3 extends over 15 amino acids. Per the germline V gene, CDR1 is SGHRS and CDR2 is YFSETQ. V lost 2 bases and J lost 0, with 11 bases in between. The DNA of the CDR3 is TGCGCCAGCAGCTTCAAGGGGGATTTGAACACTGAAGCTTTCTTT. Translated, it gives CASSFKGDLNTEAFF.

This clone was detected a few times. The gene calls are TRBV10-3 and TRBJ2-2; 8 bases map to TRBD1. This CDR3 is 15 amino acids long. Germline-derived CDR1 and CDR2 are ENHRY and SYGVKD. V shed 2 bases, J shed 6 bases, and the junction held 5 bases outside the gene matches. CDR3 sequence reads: CAISEGGQAAGELFF. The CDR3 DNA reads TGTGCCATCAGTGAGGGGGGACAGGCGGCCGGGGAGCTGTTTTTT.

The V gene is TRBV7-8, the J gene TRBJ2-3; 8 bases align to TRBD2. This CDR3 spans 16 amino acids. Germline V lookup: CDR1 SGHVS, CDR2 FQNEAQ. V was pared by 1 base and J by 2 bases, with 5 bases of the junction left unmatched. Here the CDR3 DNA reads TGTGCCAGCAGCTTAGTGACCGGGAGGGACACAGATACGCAGTATTTT. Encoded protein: CASSLVTGRDTDTQYF.

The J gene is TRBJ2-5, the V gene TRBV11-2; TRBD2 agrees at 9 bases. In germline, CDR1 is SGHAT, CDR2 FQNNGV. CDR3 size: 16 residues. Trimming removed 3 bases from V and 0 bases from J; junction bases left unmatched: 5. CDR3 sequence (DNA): TGTGCCAGCAGCTTTAACCTAGCGGGGCACCAAGAGACCCAGTACTTC. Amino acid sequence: CASSFNLAGHQETQYF. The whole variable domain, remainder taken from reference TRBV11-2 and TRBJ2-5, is EAGVAQSPRYKIIEKRQSVAFWCNPISGHATLYWYQQILGQGPKLLIQFQNNGVVDDSQLPKDRFSAERLKGVDSTLKIQPAKLEDSAVYLCASSFNLAGHQETQYFGPGTRLLVL.

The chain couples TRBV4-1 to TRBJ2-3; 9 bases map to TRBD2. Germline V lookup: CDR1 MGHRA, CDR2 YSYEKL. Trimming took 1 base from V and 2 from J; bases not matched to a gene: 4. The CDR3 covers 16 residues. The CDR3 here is CASSQVPGLATDTQYF. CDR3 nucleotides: TGCGCCAGCAGCCAAGTCCCGGGACTAGCCACAGATACGCAGTATTTT.

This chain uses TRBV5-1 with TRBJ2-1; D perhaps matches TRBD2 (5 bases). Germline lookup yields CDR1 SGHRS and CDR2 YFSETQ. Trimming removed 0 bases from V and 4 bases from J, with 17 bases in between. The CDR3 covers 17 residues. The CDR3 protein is CASSLEGWGRRYNEQFF. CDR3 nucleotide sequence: TGCGCCAGCAGCTTGGAGGGCTGGGGTAGGAGGTACAATGAGCAGTTCTTC. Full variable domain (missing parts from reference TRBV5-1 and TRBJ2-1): KAGVTQTPRYLIKTRGQQVTLSCSPISGHRSVSWYQQTPGQGLQFLFEYFSETQRNKGNFPGRFSGRQFSNSRSEMNVSTLELGDSALYLCASSLEGWGRRYNEQFFGPGTRLTVL.

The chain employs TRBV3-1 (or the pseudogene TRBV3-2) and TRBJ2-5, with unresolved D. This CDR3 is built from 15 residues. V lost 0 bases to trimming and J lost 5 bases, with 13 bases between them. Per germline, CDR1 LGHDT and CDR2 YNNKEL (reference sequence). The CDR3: CASSQEWSLPETQYF. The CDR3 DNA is TGTGCCAGCAGCCAAGAATGGAGTCTACCTGAGACCCAGTACTTC.

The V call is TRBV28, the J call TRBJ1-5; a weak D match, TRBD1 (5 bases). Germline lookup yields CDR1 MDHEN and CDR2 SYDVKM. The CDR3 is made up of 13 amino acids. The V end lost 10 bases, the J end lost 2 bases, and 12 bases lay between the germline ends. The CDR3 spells CAILGAGNQPQHF. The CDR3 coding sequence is TGTGCCATCTTAGGGGCGGGCAATCAGCCCCAGCATTTT. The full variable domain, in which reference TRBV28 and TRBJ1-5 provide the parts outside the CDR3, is DVKVTQSSRYLVKRTGEKVFLECVQDMDHENMFWYRQDPGLGLRLIYFSYDVKMKEKGDIPEGYSVSREKKERFSLILESASTNQTSMYLCAILGAGNQPQHFGDGTRLSIL.

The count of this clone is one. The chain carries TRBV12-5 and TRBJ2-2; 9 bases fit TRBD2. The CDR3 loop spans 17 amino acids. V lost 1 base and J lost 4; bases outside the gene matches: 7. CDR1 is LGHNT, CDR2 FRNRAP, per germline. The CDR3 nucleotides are TGTGCTAGTGGTTTGGAACCAGGACTAGCGTTCACCGGGGAGCTGTTTTTT. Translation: CASGLEPGLAFTGELFF.

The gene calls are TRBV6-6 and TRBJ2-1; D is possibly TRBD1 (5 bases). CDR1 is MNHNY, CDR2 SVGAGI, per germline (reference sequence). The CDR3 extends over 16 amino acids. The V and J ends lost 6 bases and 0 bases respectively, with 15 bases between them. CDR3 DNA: TGTGCCAGCAGAACCCTAGGACATGGCTCCTACAATGAGCAGTTCTTC. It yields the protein CASRTLGHGSYNEQFF.

Here the CDR3 reads CASSLGGLAQETQYF. CDR3 coding DNA: TGTGCCAGCAGCTTAGGGGGACTAGCACAAGAGACCCAGTACTTC. The V and J genes are TRBV7-3 and TRBJ2-5; 9 bases are a match to TRBD2. This CDR3 spans 15 amino acids. CDR1 SGHTA and CDR2 FQGTGA come from the germline V gene. V was pared by 2 bases and J by 2 bases, with 3 bases of the junction left unmatched.

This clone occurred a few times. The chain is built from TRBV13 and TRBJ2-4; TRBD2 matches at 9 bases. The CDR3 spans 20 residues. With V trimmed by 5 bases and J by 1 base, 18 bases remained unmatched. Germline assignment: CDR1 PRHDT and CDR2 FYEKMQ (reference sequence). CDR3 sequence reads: CASSPGAGGPVPSAKNIQYF. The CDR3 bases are TGTGCCAGCAGCCCAGGCGCGGGGGGGCCCGTGCCCTCGGCCAAAAACATTCAGTACTTC. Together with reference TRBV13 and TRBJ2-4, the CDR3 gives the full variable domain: AAGVIQSPRHLIKEKRETATLKCYPIPRHDTVYWYQQGPGQDPQFLISFYEKMQSDKGSIPDRFSAQQFSDYHSELNMSSLELGDSALYFCASSPGAGGPVPSAKNIQYFGAGTRLSVL.

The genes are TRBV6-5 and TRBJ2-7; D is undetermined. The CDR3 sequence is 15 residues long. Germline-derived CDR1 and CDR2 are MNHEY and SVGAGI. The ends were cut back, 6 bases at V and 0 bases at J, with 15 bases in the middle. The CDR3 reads CASSSPTGSSYEQYF. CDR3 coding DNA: TGTGCCAGCAGCTCCCCGACGGGTAGCTCCTACGAGCAGTACTTC.

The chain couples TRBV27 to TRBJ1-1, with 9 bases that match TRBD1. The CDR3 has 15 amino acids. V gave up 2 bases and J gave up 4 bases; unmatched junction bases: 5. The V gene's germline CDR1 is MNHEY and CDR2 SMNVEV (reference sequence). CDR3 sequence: CASSLRDRAGTEAFF. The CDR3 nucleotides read TGTGCCAGCAGTTTAAGGGACAGGGCGGGCACTGAAGCTTTCTTT.

CDR3 DNA: TGTGCCAGCAGCCAAGAGTTGATCTTTTCCGAGGAGCAGTACTTC. It is translated as CASSQELIFSEEQYF. The chain combines TRBV14 with TRBJ2-7; D is unresolved. The V gene's germline CDR1 is SGHDN and CDR2 FVKESK. The CDR3 is made up of 15 amino acids. With 0 bases removed from V and 7 bases from J, the gap between germline ends came to 16 bases. Full variable domain (remainder filled in from reference TRBV14 and TRBJ2-7): EAGVTQFPSHSVIEKGQTVTLRCDPISGHDNLYWYRRVMGKEIKFLLHFVKESKQDESGMPNNRFLAERTGGTYSTLKVQPAELEDSGVYFCASSQELIFSEEQYFGPGTRLTVT.

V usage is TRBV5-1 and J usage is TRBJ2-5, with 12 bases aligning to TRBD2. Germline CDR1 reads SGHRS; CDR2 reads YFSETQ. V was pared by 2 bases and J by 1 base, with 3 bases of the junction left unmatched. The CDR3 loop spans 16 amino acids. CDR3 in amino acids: CASSLTSGRLQETQYF. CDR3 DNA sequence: TGCGCCAGCAGCTTAACTAGCGGGAGGCTCCAAGAGACCCAGTACTTC. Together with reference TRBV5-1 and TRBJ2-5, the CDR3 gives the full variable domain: KAGVTQTPRYLIKTRGQQVTLSCSPISGHRSVSWYQQTPGQGLQFLFEYFSETQRNKGNFPGRFSGRQFSNSRSEMNVSTLELGDSALYLCASSLTSGRLQETQYFGPGTRLLVL.

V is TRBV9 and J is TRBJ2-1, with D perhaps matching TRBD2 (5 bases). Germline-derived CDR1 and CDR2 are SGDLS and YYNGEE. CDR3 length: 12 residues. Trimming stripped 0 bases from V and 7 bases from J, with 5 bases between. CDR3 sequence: CASSVGENEQFF. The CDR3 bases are TGTGCCAGCAGCGTAGGGGAGAATGAGCAGTTCTTC.

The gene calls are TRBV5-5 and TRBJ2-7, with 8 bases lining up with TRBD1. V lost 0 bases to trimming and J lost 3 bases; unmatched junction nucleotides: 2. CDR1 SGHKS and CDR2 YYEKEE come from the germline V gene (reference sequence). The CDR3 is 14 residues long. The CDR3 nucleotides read TGTGCCAGCAGCTTGGCAGGGGGCAGCTACGAGCAGTACTTC. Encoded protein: CASSLAGGSYEQYF.